The 26 T cell receptor beta chains listed next were all sequenced from one sample in a study of long-term antiretroviral therapy in people with HIV. Running of the v3.0 immunoSEQ assay took place at survey level. Assay used: immunoSEQ multiplex PCR; TCRdb lists only in-frame clones, some missing. The profile shows tens of thousands of clones, about 85% of them singletons. The sequenced sample was unsorted PBMCs, obtained 2.6 to 2.8 years after starting antiretroviral therapy. The receptors derive from a man between 35 and 55 years old with HIV.

CDR3 bases: TGTGCCAGCAGCGTAGAACCGGGGGAGTATCAGCCCCAGCATTTT. Protein: CASSVEPGEYQPQHF. This chain uses TRBV9 with TRBJ1-5; TRBD1 is a possible D gene (5 bases). This CDR3 is built from 15 residues. V was clipped by 0 bases and J by 5 bases, with 12 bases between them. Germline V gene sequence: CDR1 SGDLS, CDR2 YYNGEE.

The rearrangement uses TRBV6-5 and TRBJ1-1; 7 bases line up with TRBD1. The ends lost 2 bases at V and 6 bases at J; junction bases unmatched: 6. Germline CDR1 reads MNHEY; CDR2 reads SVGAGI. This CDR3 contains 14 residues. The CDR3 protein is CASSYGYRGAEAFF. CDR3 sequence (DNA): TGTGCCAGCAGTTACGGCTACAGGGGCGCTGAAGCTTTCTTT.

This sequence joins TRBV29-1 and TRBJ1-3; D may be TRBD1 (6 bases). The germline V gene encodes CDR1 SQVTM and CDR2 ANQGSEA. V gave up 7 bases and J gave up 3 bases, with 10 bases separating them. The CDR3 loop spans 12 amino acids. CDR3 bases: TGCAGCGCCCAGGACAGTGGAAACACCATATATTTT. Its protein product is CSAQDSGNTIYF.

This clone was observed a few times. The CDR3 loop is CASSFGQGSSGYTF. The CDR3 DNA reads TGTGCCAGCAGTTTTGGACAGGGTAGTTCGGGCTACACCTTC. J is TRBJ1-2 and V is TRBV11-2; 8 nucleotides line up with TRBD1. Losses at the gene ends were 6 bases for V and 8 bases for J; bases not matched to a gene: 11. CDR3 length: 14 residues. Germline assignment: CDR1 SGHAT and CDR2 FQNNGV. The full variable domain, rest sourced from reference TRBV11-2 and TRBJ1-2, is EAGVAQSPRYKIIEKRQSVAFWCNPISGHATLYWYQQILGQGPKLLIQFQNNGVVDDSQLPKDRFSAERLKGVDSTLKIQPAKLEDSAVYLCASSFGQGSSGYTFGSGTRLTVV.

The J gene is TRBJ1-1, the V gene TRBV5-1; tentative D call: TRBD1 (5 bases). Trimming shortened V by 4 bases and J by 5 bases, and 9 bases separated the two germline ends. The CDR3 covers 12 residues. The germline gives CDR1 SGHRS, CDR2 YFSETQ. DNA of the CDR3: TGCGCCAGCAGCCCAGAGGGGACTGAAGCTTTCTTT. Residues: CASSPEGTEAFF.

This clone has a handful of counts. The V and J genes are TRBV7-9 and TRBJ2-7; D gene ambiguous. Germline values: CDR1 SEHNR, CDR2 FQNEAQ (reference sequence). CDR3 length: 14 residues. V was clipped by 2 bases and J by 2 bases, with 10 bases between them. The CDR3 reads CASSLLQNTYEQYF. DNA of the CDR3: TGTGCCAGCAGCTTACTGCAGAATACCTACGAGCAGTACTTC.

This sequence joins TRBV9 and TRBJ2-7, with TRBD2 as a possible D gene (6 bases). The CDR3 totals 14 residues. The V gene's germline CDR1 is SGDLS and CDR2 YYNGEE. V was cut by 0 bases and J by 4 bases, with 11 bases left in between. CDR3 in amino acids: CASSVAVGGYEQYF. As DNA, the CDR3 is TGTGCCAGCAGCGTAGCTGTAGGAGGGTACGAGCAGTACTTC.

V gene TRBV4-1 combines with J gene TRBJ2-7; D possibly corresponds to TRBD2 (6 bases). Trimming stripped 4 bases from V and 5 bases from J, with 15 bases between. The germline V gene encodes CDR1 MGHRA and CDR2 YSYEKL. CDR3 length equals 14 residues. The CDR3 protein is CASSPPGLGDEQYF. The CDR3 coding sequence is TGCGCCAGCAGCCCTCCGGGACTGGGCGACGAGCAGTACTTC.

The gene calls are TRBV5-5 and TRBJ2-7; D not resolved. Germline V CDR1 and CDR2: SGHKS, YYEKEE (reference sequence). Trimming pared 5 bases from V and 13 bases from J, leaving 28 bases between. The CDR3 loop spans 15 amino acids. The CDR3 is CASSLTSDGPTSSYF. The DNA of the CDR3 is TGTGCCAGCAGTTTGACTTCGGACGGGCCTACGAGCAGCTACTTC.

V is TRBV5-1 and J is TRBJ1-2; 9 bases match TRBD1. From germline, CDR1 is SGHRS and CDR2 YFSETQ. The CDR3 is made up of 15 amino acids. After removal of 0 bases from V and 7 bases from J, the junction contained 7 bases not matched to a gene. The CDR3 here is CASSLAQGAQIGYTF. The CDR3 DNA reads as TGCGCCAGCAGCTTGGCACAGGGGGCGCAAATTGGCTACACCTTC. Together with reference TRBV5-1 and TRBJ1-2, the CDR3 gives the full variable domain: KAGVTQTPRYLIKTRGQQVTLSCSPISGHRSVSWYQQTPGQGLQFLFEYFSETQRNKGNFPGRFSGRQFSNSRSEMNVSTLELGDSALYLCASSLAQGAQIGYTFGSGTRLTVV.

DNA for the CDR3: TGCGCCAGCAGCTTGGAACCCAGACGACGCGGGAGAGGGAACTACGAGCAGTACTTC. Translated, it gives CASSLEPRRRGRGNYEQYF. The genes are TRBV5-1 and TRBJ2-7; TRBD2 matches 7 bases. The V and J ends lost 0 bases and 3 bases, in that order; junction bases with no gene match: 18. CDR3 size: 19 residues. CDR1 SGHRS and CDR2 YFSETQ come from the germline V gene. Filled out from reference TRBV5-1 and TRBJ2-7, the complete variable domain reads KAGVTQTPRYLIKTRGQQVTLSCSPISGHRSVSWYQQTPGQGLQFLFEYFSETQRNKGNFPGRFSGRQFSNSRSEMNVSTLELGDSALYLCASSLEPRRRGRGNYEQYFGPGTRLTVT.

The chain has TRBV19 and TRBJ2-7; 10 bases match TRBD2. CDR1 is LNHDA and CDR2 is SQIVND in the germline V gene (reference sequence). The CDR3 loop spans 15 amino acids. J lost 1 base, V lost 2 bases, and 2 bases had no gene match. CDR3 DNA sequence: TGTGCCAGTAGTATAAAGGGACTAGCGTCCTACGAGCAGTACTTC. This translates into CASSIKGLASYEQYF.

This sequence joins TRBV15 and TRBJ2-3, with 11 bases lining up with TRBD2. Germline values: CDR1 LNHNV, CDR2 YYDKDF (reference sequence). This CDR3 comprises 15 residues. V gave up 3 bases and J gave up 1 base; unmatched junction bases: 0. In DNA, the CDR3 is TGTGCCACCAGCAGGACTAGCGGGGGCACAGATACGCAGTATTTT. Translated: CATSRTSGGTDTQYF.

The chain has TRBV11-1 and TRBJ2-7; 10 nucleotides align to TRBD2. CDR1 is SGHAT, CDR2 FQDESV, per germline (reference sequence). Germline trimming cut 1 base from V and 3 bases from J; bases unmatched to any gene: 6. The CDR3 runs 16 residues. The CDR3 loop is CASSLDLSGRVYEQYF. CDR3 in DNA: TGTGCCAGCAGCTTAGATCTCAGCGGGAGGGTCTACGAGCAGTACTTC.

This clone was counted between two and nine times. This chain uses TRBV5-1 with TRBJ1-5; D not resolved. V was shortened by 0 bases and J by 6 bases, with 13 bases between the two germline ends. CDR1 and CDR2 from the germline V gene are SGHRS and YFSETQ. This CDR3 has 15 residues. CDR3 DNA sequence: TGCGCCAGCAGCTTGGGGCCGGGAGACGGTCAGCCCCAGCATTTT. Translated, it gives CASSLGPGDGQPQHF.

The rearrangement links TRBV6-1 to TRBJ1-1; the match to TRBD1 covers 7 bases. This CDR3 spans 16 amino acids. Germline V lookup: CDR1 MNHNS, CDR2 SASEGT. Trimming cost V 1 base and J 1 base; bases outside gene matches: 6. In nucleotides, the CDR3 is TGTGCCAGCAGTGAAGAAATTGGGACAGCGAACACTGAAGCTTTCTTT. It codes for CASSEEIGTANTEAFF.

The chain combines TRBV7-8 with TRBJ2-7; 7 nucleotides match TRBD1. CDR1 and CDR2 (germline): SGHVS, FQNEAQ. The CDR3 consists of 12 residues. V lost 5 bases, J lost 5 bases, and 3 bases stayed unmatched. CDR3: CASSLDRDEQYF. The CDR3, as DNA: TGTGCCAGCAGCCTCGACAGGGACGAGCAGTACTTC.

The V and J genes are TRBV4-1 and TRBJ1-5, with TRBD1 as a possible D gene (6 bases). CDR1 and CDR2 from the germline V gene are MGHRA and YSYEKL. The CDR3 spans 14 residues. Trimming shortened V by 2 bases and J by 4 bases, and 9 bases separated the two germline ends. CDR3 sequence (DNA): TGCGCCAGCAGCCAACTGAGGGGGAATCAGCCCCAGCATTTT. Protein sequence: CASSQLRGNQPQHF.

The V call is TRBV11-1, the J call TRBJ2-7; D is perhaps TRBD1 (6 bases). CDR3 size: 15 residues. Between the trimmed V and J ends, which lost 5 bases and 0 bases, there was a span of 14 bases. The V gene's germline CDR1 is SGHAT and CDR2 FQDESV (reference sequence). The CDR3 loop is CASSKSTGSSYEQYF. The CDR3 bases are TGTGCCAGCAGCAAATCGACAGGATCCTCCTACGAGCAGTACTTC.

This clone has just one count. The rearrangement links TRBV6-6 to TRBJ2-1; D is possibly TRBD2 (7 bases). The CDR3 is 15 amino acids. Trimming stripped 2 bases from V and 4 bases from J, with 12 bases between. Germline lookup yields CDR1 MNHNY and CDR2 SVGAGI (reference sequence). CDR3 sequence: CASSYEGGTYNEQFF. Here the CDR3 DNA reads TGTGCCAGCAGTTACGAGGGGGGGACGTACAATGAGCAGTTCTTC.

The rearrangement uses TRBV19 and TRBJ2-3; D is uncertain. This CDR3 region has 14 residues. Trimming removed 1 base at V and 4 bases at J, with 9 bases between. CDR1 is LNHDA and CDR2 is SQIVND in the germline V gene (reference sequence). The CDR3 DNA follows: TGTGCCAGTAGTATAGCGACCCCGCCAGATACGCAGTATTTT. The encoded protein is CASSIATPPDTQYF.

By proportion, this clone is medium-sized. The chain has TRBV7-9 and TRBJ1-4, with 10 bases matching TRBD1. CDR1 is SEHNR, CDR2 FQNEAQ, per germline (reference sequence). Trimming cost V 5 bases and J 7 bases; bases outside gene matches: 10. The CDR3 has 16 residues. This chain's CDR3 is CASSLGTGEEGEKLFF. The CDR3 DNA reads TGTGCCAGCAGCCTCGGGACAGGGGAAGAGGGTGAAAAACTGTTTTTT.

V usage is TRBV5-6 and J usage is TRBJ2-1, with D tentatively TRBD2 (5 bases). The CDR3 has 15 amino acids. With 5 bases removed from V and 0 bases from J, the gap between germline ends came to 12 bases. Per the germline V gene, CDR1 is SGHDT and CDR2 is YYEEEE. The CDR3 DNA follows: TGTGCCAGCAGTACCGGCGGGCGCTCCTACAATGAGCAGTTCTTC. It translates to CASSTGGRSYNEQFF.

CDR3 sequence (DNA): TGCGCCAGCAGCTTAACCGGGACAGGGGGTTTCTCTGAAGCTTTCTTT. Its protein is CASSLTGTGGFSEAFF. The V gene is TRBV5-1, the J gene TRBJ1-1; 11 positions match TRBD1. The germline CDR1 and CDR2 sequences are SGHRS and YFSETQ. The CDR3 sequence is 16 residues long. V trimming: 2 bases; J trimming: 6 bases; junction bases outside the gene matches: 9.

This rearrangement joins TRBV30 to TRBJ1-6; 9 bases map to TRBD1. J lost 3 bases, V lost 5 bases, and 8 bases had no gene match. Germline CDR1 reads GTSNPN; CDR2 reads SVGIG (reference sequence). This CDR3 has 16 residues. Here the CDR3 reads CAWRDLGQGYNSPLHF. CDR3 coding DNA: TGTGCCTGGCGGGACCTGGGACAGGGCTATAATTCACCCCTCCACTTT.

The chain carries TRBV7-8 and TRBJ2-5; D remains ambiguous. CDR3 length: 14 residues. Germline CDR1 SGHVS, CDR2 FQNEAQ. V gave up 2 bases and J gave up 2 bases, with 9 bases separating them. The CDR3 protein is CASSLQQLQETQYF. CDR3 in DNA: TGTGCCAGCAGCTTACAACAGCTTCAAGAGACCCAGTACTTC. The complete variable domain, with remaining parts taken from reference TRBV7-8 and TRBJ2-5, reads GAGVSQSPRYKVAKRGQDVALRCDPISGHVSLFWYQQALGQGPEFLTYFQNEAQLDKSGLPSDRFFAERPEGSVSTLKIQRTQQEDSAVYLCASSLQQLQETQYFGPGTRLLVL.